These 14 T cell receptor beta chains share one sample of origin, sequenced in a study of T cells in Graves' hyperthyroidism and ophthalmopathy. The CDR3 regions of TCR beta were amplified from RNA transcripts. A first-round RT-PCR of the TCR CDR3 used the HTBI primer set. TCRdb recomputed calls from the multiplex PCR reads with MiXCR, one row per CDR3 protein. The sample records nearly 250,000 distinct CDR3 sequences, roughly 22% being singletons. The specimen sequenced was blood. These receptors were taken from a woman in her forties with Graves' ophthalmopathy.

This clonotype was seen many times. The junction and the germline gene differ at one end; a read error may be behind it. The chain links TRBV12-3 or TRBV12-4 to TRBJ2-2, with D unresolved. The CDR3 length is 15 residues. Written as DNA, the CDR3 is TGTGCCAGCAGTCCTGGGTGGGTGGCGGAGTTTGCAGCTGTTTTT. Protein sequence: CASSPGWVAEFAAVF.

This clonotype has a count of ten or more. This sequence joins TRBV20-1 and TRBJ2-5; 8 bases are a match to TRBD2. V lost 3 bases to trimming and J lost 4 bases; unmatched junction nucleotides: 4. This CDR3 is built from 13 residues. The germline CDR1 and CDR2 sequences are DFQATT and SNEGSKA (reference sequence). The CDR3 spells CSASGLAGETQYF. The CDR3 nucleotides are TGCAGTGCTAGTGGGCTAGCGGGAGAGACCCAGTACTTC.

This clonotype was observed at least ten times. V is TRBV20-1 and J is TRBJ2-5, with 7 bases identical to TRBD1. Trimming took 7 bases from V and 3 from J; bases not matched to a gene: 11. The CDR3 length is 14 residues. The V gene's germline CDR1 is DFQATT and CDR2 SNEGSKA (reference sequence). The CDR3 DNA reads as TGCAGTGTCATACTAGGACAGGTGAAAGAGACCCAGTACTTC. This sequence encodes CSVILGQVKETQYF.

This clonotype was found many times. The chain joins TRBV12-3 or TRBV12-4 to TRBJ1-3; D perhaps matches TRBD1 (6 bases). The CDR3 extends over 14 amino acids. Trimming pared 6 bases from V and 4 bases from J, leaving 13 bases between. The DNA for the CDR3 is TGTGCCAGCAGGATGACAGGTTTCGGAAACACCATATATTTT. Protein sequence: CASRMTGFGNTIYF.

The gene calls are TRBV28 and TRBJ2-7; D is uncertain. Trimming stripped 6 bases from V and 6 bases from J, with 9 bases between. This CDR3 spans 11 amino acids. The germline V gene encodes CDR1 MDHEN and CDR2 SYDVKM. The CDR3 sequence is CASSTLLEQYF. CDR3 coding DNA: TGTGCCAGCAGCACACTTCTCGAGCAGTACTTC.

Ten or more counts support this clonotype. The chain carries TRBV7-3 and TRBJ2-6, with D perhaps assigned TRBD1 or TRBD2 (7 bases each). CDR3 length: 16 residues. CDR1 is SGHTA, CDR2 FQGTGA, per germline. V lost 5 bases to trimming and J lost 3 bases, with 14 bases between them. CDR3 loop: CASSPGGGGGANVLTF. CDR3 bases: TGTGCCAGCAGCCCAGGGGGGGGCGGTGGGGCCAACGTCCTGACTTTC.

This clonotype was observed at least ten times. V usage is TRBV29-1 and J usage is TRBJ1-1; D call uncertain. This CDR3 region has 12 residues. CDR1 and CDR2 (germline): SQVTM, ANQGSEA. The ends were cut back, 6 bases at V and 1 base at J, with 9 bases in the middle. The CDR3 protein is CSVSPGNTEAFF. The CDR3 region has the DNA TGCAGCGTGAGCCCGGGGAACACTGAAGCTTTCTTT.

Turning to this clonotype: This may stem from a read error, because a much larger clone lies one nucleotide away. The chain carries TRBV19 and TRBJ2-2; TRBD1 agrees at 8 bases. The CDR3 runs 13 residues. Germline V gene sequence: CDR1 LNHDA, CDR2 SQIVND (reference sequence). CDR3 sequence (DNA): TGTGCCAGTAAACTGCAGGGGGCCGGGGAGCGGTTTTTT. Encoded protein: CASKLQGAGERFF.

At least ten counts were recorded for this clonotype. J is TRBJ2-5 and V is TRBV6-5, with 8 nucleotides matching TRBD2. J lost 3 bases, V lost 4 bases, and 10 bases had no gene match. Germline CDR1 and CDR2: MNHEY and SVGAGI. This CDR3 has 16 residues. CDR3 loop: CASSLRPGLGKETQYF. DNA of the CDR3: TGTGCCAGCAGTTTGCGACCGGGACTAGGGAAAGAGACCCAGTACTTC.

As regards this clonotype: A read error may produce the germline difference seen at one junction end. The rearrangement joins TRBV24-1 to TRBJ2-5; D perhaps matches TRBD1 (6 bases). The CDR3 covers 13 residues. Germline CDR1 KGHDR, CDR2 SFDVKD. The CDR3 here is CATSDSHNPGQNF. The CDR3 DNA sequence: TGTGCCACCAGTGACTCCCATAACCCGGGACAAAACTTC.

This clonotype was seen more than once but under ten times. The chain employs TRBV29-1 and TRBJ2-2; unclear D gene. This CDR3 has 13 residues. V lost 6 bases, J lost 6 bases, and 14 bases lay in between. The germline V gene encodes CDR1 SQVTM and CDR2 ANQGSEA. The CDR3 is CSVQETPAGELFF. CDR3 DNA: TGCAGCGTCCAGGAGACTCCCGCCGGGGAGCTGTTTTTT.

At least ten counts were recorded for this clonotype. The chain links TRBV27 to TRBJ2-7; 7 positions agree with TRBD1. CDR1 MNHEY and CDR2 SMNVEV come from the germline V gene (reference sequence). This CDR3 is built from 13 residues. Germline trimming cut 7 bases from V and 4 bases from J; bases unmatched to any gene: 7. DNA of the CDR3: TGTGCCAGCAAGGGCAGGGGGAGATACGAGCAGTACTTC. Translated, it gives CASKGRGRYEQYF.

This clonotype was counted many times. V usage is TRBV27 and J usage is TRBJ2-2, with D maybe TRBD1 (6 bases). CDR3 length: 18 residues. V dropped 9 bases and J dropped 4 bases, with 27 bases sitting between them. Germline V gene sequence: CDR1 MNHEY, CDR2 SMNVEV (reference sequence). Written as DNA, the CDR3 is TGTGCCAGTTATACCGGGACACGGGGATACCTGAGCACCGGGGAGCTGTTTTTT. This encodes CASYTGTRGYLSTGELFF.

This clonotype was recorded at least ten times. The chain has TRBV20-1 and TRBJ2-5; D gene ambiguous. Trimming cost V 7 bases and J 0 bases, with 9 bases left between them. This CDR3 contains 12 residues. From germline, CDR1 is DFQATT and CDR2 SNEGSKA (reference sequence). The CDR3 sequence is CSVLRNQETQYF. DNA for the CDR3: TGCAGTGTGTTGCGAAACCAAGAGACCCAGTACTTC.